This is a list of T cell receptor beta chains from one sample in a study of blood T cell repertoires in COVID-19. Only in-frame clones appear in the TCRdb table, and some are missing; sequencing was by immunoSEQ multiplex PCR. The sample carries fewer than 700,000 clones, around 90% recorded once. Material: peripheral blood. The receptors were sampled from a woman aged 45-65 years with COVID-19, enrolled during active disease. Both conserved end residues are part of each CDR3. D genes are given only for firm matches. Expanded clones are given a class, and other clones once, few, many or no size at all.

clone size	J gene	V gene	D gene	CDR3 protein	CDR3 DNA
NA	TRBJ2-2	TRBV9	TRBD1	CASSVARGTSNTGELFF	TGTGCCAGCAGCGTCGCCAGGGGGACCTCGAACACCGGGGAGCTGTTTTTT
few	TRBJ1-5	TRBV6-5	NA	CASRSGFSNQPQHF	TGTGCCAGCAGATCGGGATTTAGCAATCAGCCCCAGCATTTT
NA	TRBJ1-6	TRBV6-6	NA	CASASSNSPLHF	TGTGCCAGCGCGAGTAGTAATTCACCCCTCCACTTT
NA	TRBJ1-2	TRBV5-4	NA	CASSLGQGYQGYTF	TGTGCCAGCAGCTTGGGGCAGGGATACCAAGGCTACACCTTC
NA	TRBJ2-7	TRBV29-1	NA	CSVVQGGSIYEQYF	TGCAGCGTTGTCCAGGGGGGTTCTATCTACGAGCAGTACTTC
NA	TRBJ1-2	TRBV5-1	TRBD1	CASSLSGQRNYGYTF	TGCGCCAGCAGCTTGTCGGGACAGAGGAACTATGGCTACACCTTC
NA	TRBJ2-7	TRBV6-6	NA	CASKRTSSYEQYF	TGTGCCAGTAAACGGACATCCTCCTACGAGCAGTACTTC
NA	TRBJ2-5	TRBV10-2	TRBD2	CASRGTSGGETQYF	TGCGCCAGCAGGGGGACTAGCGGGGGGGAGACCCAGTACTTC
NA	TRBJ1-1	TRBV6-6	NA	CASGEFTEAFF	TGTGCCAGCGGAGAGTTCACTGAAGCTTTCTTT
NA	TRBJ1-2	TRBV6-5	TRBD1	CASSSDRGRGYTF	TGTGCCAGCAGCTCGGACAGGGGGCGAGGCTACACCTTC
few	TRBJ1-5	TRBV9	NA	CASSVNFRGLWQPQHF	TGTGCCAGCAGCGTGAATTTTCGGGGGTTATGGCAGCCCCAGCATTTT
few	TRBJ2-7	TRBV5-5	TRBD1	CASSLEGTVYEQYF	TGTGCCAGCAGCTTGGAGGGGACAGTCTACGAGCAGTACTTC
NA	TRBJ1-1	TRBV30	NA	CAWSVLGRGEAFF	TGTGCCTGGAGTGTACTGGGCAGGGGAGAAGCTTTCTTT
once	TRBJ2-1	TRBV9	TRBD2	CASSAGTSGGREQFF	TGTGCCAGCAGCGCCGGGACTAGCGGGGGGAGGGAGCAGTTCTTC
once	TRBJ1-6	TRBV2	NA	CASGQINSPLHF	TGTGCCAGTGGACAGATCAATTCACCCCTCCACTTT
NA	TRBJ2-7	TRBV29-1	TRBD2	CSVTGTTYEQYF	TGCAGCGTGACCGGGACTACCTACGAGCAGTACTTC
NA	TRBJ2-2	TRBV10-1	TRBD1	CARTTGTENTGELFF	TGCGCCAGGACTACCGGGACAGAAAACACCGGGGAGCTGTTTTTT
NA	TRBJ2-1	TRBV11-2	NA	CASSSRNEQFF	TGTGCCAGCAGCTCCAGGAATGAGCAGTTCTTC
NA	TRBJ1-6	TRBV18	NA	CASSHGSSYNSPLHF	TGTGCCAGCTCACATGGTAGCTCCTATAATTCACCCCTCCACTTT
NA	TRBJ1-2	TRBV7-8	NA	CASSLRGGGRAGEGYTF	TGTGCCAGCAGCTTACGGGGTGGCGGCCGCGCGGGGGAGGGCTACACCTTC
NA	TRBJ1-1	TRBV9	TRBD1	CASSVRTGNTEAFF	TGTGCCAGCAGCGTAAGGACAGGGAACACTGAAGCTTTCTTT
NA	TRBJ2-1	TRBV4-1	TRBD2	CASSQIRRGEGNEQFF	TGCGCCAGCAGCCAAATTAGGCGGGGGGAAGGGAATGAGCAGTTCTTC
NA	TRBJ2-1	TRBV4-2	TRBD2	CASSQAGGGSNEQFF	TGTGCCAGCAGCCAAGCGGGGGGAGGGTCCAATGAGCAGTTCTTC
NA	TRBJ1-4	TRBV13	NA	CASSFRETNEKLFF	TGTGCCAGCAGCTTCCGAGAAACTAATGAAAAACTGTTTTTT
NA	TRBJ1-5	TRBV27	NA	CASSYVYRGSNQPQHF	TGTGCCAGCAGTTACGTTTATAGGGGCTCCAATCAGCCCCAGCATTTT
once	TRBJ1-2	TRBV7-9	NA	CASSHDKTTGYTF	TGTGCCAGCAGCCACGACAAGACGACTGGCTACACCTTC
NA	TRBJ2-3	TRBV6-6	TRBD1	CASSPPGTERDTQYF	TGTGCCAGCAGTCCTCCCGGGACAGAAAGAGATACGCAGTATTTT
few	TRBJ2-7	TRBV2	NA	CASVQRREVAREQYF	TGTGCCAGCGTACAACGGAGGGAAGTGGCCCGCGAGCAGTACTTC
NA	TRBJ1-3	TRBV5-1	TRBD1	CASSSGATGNGNTIYF	TGCGCCAGCAGCTCGGGGGCGACAGGGAATGGAAACACCATATATTTT
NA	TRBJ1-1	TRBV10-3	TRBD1	CAIRGGTGNPEAFF	TGTGCCATCAGGGGGGGGACAGGGAATCCTGAAGCTTTCTTT
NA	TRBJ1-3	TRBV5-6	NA	CASSLSYSGNTIYF	TGTGCCAGCAGCTTGAGCTACTCTGGAAACACCATATATTTT
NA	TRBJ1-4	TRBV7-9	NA	CASSPYRGIDEKLFF	TGTGCCAGCAGCCCTTATAGAGGAATCGATGAAAAACTGTTTTTT
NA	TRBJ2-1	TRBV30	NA	CASGAYNEQFF	TGTGCCTCAGGGGCCTACAATGAGCAGTTCTTC
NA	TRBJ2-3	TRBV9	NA	CASSVGFRGQYF	TGTGCCAGCAGCGTAGGTTTCCGGGGGCAGTATTTT
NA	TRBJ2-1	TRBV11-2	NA	CASSFWSNEQFF	TGTGCCAGCAGCTTTTGGAGCAATGAGCAGTTCTTC
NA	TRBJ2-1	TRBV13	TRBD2	CASSPTRGGGNEQFF	TGTGCCAGCAGCCCGACCCGGGGGGGAGGCAATGAGCAGTTCTTC
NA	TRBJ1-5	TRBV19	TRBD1	CASSIVGTALNQPQHF	TGTGCCAGTAGTATAGTTGGGACAGCACTAAATCAGCCCCAGCATTTT
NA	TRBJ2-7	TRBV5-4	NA	CASSLGGLSYEQYF	TGTGCCAGCAGCTTGGGTGGGCTAAGCTACGAGCAGTACTTC
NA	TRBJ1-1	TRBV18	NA	CASSPASGYTEAFF	TGTGCCAGCTCACCCGCATCCGGGTACACTGAAGCTTTCTTT
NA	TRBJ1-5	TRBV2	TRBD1	CASSLGQGTSNQPQHF	TGTGCCAGCAGCCTGGGACAGGGTACTAGCAATCAGCCCCAGCATTTT
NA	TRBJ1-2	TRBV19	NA	CASTPPRGDLYGYTF	TGTGCCAGTACCCCCCCGAGAGGCGATCTCTATGGCTACACCTTC
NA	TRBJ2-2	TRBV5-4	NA	CASSLAVHTLNTGELFF	TGTGCCAGCAGCTTGGCTGTTCACACCTTAAACACCGGGGAGCTGTTTTTT
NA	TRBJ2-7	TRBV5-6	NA	CASMGAPSSYEQYF	TGTGCCAGCATGGGGGCACCAAGCTCCTACGAGCAGTACTTC
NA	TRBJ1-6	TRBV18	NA	CASSPEASYNSPLHF	TGTGCCAGCTCACCAGAGGCCTCCTATAATTCACCCCTCCACTTT
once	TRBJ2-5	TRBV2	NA	CASRRGPSEGETQYF	TGTGCCAGCAGGCGGGGGCCCTCGGAGGGAGAGACCCAGTACTTC
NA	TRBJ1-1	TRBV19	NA	CASSMGGLKNTEAFF	TGTGCCAGTAGTATGGGGGGGCTCAAGAACACTGAAGCTTTCTTT
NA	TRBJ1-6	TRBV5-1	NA	CASSRAESNNSPLHF	TGCGCCAGCAGCAGAGCGGAGTCCAATAATTCACCCCTCCACTTT
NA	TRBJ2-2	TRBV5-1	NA	CASSLAGRGINTGELFF	TGCGCCAGCAGCTTGGCCGGGCGGGGCATTAACACCGGGGAGCTGTTTTTT
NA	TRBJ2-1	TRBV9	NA	CASSSLQFDEQFF	TGTGCCAGCAGCTCCTTACAATTCGATGAGCAGTTCTTC
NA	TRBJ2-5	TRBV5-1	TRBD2	CASSLPSGGIQETQYF	TGCGCCAGCAGCTTGCCTAGCGGGGGCATACAAGAGACCCAGTACTTC
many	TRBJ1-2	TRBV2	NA	CASSDQYNYGYTF	TGTGCCAGCAGTGACCAGTATAACTATGGCTACACCTTC
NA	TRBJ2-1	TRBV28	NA	CASGPGAYNEQFF	TGTGCCAGCGGCCCCGGGGCCTACAATGAGCAGTTCTTC
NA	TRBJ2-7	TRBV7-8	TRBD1	CASSRDRDIEQYF	TGTGCCAGCAGCCGGGACAGGGACATCGAGCAGTACTTC
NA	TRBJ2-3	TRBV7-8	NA	CASSPRWGTSTDTQYF	TGTGCCAGCAGCCCACGATGGGGGACTAGCACAGATACGCAGTATTTT